The TCR beta chain described here comes from a study of T cells in Graves' hyperthyroidism and ophthalmopathy. About the research overall: The initial diagnosis was the point when peripheral blood was collected, ahead of any treatment. Regarding the study as a whole: In validation, the model predicted ophthalmopathy. These predictions came a median around 5.9 months before onset. Separating ophthalmopathy from stable hyperthyroidism was achieved by a 13 V-J model.

Ophthalmopathy patients all had a Clinical Activity Score of at least 3, a NOSPECS grade of at least 4 and disease under 3 months old. What was amplified from RNA transcripts were TCR beta CDR3 regions. The TCR CDR3 was amplified in a first-round RT-PCR using the HTBI primer set. TCRdb called the multiplex PCR reads again in MiXCR, with one record for every CDR3 protein. The sample includes about 530,000 distinct CDR3 sequences, about a sixth of them seen just once. The CDR3 runs to 16 residues. V was pared by 6 bases and J by 0 bases, with 7 bases of the junction left unmatched. The germline V gene encodes CDR1 PRHDT and CDR2 FYEKMQ (reference sequence). There are a few counts of this clonotype. Its antigen is as yet unknown.

The origin of this receptor is a woman under 30 with Graves' ophthalmopathy. Source material: blood. The chain combines TRBV13 with TRBJ2-1, with TRBD2 identical over 8 bases. The CDR3 loop reads CASRKSGGLSYNEQFF. CDR3 in DNA: TGTGCCAGCAGGAAGAGCGGGGGCCTCTCCTACAATGAGCAGTTCTTC.